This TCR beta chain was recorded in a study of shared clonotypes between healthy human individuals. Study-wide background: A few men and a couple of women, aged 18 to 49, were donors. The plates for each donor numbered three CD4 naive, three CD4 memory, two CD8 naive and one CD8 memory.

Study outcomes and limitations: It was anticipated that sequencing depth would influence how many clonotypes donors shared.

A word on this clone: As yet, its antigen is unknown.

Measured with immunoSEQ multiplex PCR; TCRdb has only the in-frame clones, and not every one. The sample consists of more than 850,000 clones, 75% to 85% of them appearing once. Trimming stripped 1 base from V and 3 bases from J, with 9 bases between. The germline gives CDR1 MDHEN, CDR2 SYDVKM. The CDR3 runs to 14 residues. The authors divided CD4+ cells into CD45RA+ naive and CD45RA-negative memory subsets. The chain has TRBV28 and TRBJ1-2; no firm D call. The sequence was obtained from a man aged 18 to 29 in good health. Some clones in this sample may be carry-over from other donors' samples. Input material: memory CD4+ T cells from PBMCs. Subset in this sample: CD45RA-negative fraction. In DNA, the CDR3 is TGTGCCAGCAGTTTATCCCCCGGGGACTATGGCTACACCTTC. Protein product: CASSLSPGDYGYTF.